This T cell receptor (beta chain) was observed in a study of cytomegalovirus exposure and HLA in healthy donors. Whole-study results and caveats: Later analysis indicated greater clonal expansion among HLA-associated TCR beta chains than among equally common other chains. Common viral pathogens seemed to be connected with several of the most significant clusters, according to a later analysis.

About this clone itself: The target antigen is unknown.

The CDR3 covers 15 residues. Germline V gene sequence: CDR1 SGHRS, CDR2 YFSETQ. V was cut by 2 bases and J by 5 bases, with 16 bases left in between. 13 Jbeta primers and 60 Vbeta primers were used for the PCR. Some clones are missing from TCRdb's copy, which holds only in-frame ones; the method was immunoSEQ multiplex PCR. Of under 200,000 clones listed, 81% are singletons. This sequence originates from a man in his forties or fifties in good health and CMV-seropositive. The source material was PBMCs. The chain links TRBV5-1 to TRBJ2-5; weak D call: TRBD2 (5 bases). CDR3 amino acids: CASSFPGTTRETQYF. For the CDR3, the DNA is TGCGCCAGCAGCTTTCCGGGAACCACCCGGGAGACCCAGTACTTC. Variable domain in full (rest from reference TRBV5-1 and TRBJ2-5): KAGVTQTPRYLIKTRGQQVTLSCSPISGHRSVSWYQQTPGQGLQFLFEYFSETQRNKGNFPGRFSGRQFSNSRSEMNVSTLELGDSALYLCASSFPGTTRETQYFGPGTRLLVL.